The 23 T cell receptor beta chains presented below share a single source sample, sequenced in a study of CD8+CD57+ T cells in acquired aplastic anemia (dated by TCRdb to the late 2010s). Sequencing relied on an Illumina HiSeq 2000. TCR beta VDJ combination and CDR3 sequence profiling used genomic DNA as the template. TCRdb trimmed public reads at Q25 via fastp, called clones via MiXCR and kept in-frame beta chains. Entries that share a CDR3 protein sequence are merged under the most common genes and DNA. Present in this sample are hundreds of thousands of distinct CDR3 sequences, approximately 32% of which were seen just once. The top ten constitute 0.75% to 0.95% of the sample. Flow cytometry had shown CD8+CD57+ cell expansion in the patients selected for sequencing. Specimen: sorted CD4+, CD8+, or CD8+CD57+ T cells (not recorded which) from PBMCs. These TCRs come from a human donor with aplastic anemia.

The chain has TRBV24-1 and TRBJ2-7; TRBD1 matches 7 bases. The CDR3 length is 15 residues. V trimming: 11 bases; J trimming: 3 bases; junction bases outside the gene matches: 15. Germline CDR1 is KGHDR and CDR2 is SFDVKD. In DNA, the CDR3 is TGTGCCATCATTTCCGCGACAGGGAACATCTACGAGCAGTACTTC. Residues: CAIISATGNIYEQYF.

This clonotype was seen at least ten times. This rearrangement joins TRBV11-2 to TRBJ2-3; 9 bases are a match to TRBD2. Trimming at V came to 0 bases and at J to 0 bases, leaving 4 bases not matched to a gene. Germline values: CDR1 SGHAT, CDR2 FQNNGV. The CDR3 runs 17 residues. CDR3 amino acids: CASSLDWLAGSTDTQYF. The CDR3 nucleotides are TGTGCCAGCAGCTTAGACTGGCTAGCGGGAAGCACAGATACGCAGTATTTT.

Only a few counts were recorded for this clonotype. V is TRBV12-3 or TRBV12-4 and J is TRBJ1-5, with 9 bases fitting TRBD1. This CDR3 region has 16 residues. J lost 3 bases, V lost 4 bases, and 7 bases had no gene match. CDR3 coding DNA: TGTGCCAGCAGTTGGACAGGGGCGATTGACAATCAGCCCCAGCATTTT. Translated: CASSWTGAIDNQPQHF.

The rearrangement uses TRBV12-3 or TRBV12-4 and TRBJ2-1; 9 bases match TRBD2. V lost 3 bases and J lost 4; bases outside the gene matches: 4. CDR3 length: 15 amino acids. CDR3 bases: TGTGCCAGCAGTTTTGGCGGGAGGGTTTACAATGAGCAGTTCTTC. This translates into CASSFGGRVYNEQFF.

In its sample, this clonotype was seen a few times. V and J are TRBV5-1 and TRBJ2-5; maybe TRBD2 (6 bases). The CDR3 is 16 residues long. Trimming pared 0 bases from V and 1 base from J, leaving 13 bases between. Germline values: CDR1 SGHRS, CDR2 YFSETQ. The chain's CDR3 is CASSLAAGTAQETQYF. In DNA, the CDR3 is TGCGCCAGCAGCTTGGCGGCGGGGACGGCCCAAGAGACCCAGTACTTC. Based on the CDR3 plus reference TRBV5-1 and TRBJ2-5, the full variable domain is KAGVTQTPRYLIKTRGQQVTLSCSPISGHRSVSWYQQTPGQGLQFLFEYFSETQRNKGNFPGRFSGRQFSNSRSEMNVSTLELGDSALYLCASSLAAGTAQETQYFGPGTRLLVL.

The CDR3: CASSPGSLSDEQFF. The CDR3 DNA follows: TGTGCCAGCAGCCCGGGGTCCCTTTCGGATGAGCAGTTCTTC. The rearrangement links TRBV7-6 to TRBJ2-1, with a tentative D call TRBD2 (5 bases). CDR1 and CDR2 from the germline V gene are SGHVS and FNYEAQ. V was trimmed by 5 bases and J by 8 bases, leaving 16 bases between them. The CDR3 is 14 amino acids.

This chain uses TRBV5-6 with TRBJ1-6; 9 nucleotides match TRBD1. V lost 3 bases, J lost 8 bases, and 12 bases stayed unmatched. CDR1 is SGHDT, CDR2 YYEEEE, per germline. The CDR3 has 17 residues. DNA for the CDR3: TGTGCCAGCAGCTCGAGCCTCGGGACAGGGATCTATTCACCCCTCCACTTT. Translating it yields CASSSSLGTGIYSPLHF.

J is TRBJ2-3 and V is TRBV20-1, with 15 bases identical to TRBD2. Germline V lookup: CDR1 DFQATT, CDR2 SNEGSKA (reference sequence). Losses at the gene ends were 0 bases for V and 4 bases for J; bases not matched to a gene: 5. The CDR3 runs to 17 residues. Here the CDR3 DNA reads TGCAGTGCTAGAGATGCTAGGACTAGCGGGAGGGCAGATACGCAGTATTTT. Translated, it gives CSARDARTSGRADTQYF.

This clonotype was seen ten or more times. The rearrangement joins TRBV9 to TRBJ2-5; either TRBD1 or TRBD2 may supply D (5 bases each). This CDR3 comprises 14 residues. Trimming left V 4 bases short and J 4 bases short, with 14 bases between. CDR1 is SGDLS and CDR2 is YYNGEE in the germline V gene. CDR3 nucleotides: TGTGCCAGCAGCCCGGGACGGAGAATAGAGACCCAGTACTTC. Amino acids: CASSPGRRIETQYF.

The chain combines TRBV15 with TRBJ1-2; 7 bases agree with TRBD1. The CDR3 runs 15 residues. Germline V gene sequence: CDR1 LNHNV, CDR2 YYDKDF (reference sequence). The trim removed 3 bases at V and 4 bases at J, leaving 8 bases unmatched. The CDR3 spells CATSRETGTAYGYTF. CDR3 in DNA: TGTGCCACCAGCAGGGAAACCGGGACAGCCTATGGCTACACCTTC. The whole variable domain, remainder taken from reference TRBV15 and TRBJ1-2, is DAMVIQNPRYQVTQFGKPVTLSCSQTLNHNVMYWYQQKSSQAPKLLFHYYDKDFNNEADTPDNFQSRRPNTSFCFLDIRSPGLGDTAMYLCATSRETGTAYGYTFGSGTRLTVV.

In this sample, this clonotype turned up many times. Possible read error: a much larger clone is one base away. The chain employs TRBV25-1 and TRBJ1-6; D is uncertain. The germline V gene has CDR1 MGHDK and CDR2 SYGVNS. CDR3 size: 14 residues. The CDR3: CASIDTRTNSPPHF. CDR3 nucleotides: TGTGCCAGCATCGACACCCGGACGAATTCACCCCCCCACTTT.

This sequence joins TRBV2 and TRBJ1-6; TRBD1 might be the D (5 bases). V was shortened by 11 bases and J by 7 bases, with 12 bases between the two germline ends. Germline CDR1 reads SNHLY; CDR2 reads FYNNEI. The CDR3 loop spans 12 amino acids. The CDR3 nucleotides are TGTGCCGCCCGGGGCGGGAATTCACCCCTCCACTTT. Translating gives CAARGGNSPLHF.

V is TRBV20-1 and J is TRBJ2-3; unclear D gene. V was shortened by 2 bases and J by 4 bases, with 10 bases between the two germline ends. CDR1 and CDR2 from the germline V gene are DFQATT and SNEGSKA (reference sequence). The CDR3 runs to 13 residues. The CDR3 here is CSARLQVADTQYF. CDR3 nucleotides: TGCAGTGCTAGACTACAAGTGGCAGATACGCAGTATTTT.

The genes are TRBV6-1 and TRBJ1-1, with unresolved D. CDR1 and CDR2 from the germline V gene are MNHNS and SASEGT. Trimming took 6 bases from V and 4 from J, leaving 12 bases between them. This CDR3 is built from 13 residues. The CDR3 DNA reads TGTGCCAGCAGCGCCCGCAGGCCCACTGAAGCTTTCTTT. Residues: CASSARRPTEAFF.

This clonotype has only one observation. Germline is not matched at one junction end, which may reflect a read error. The chain's CDR3 is CAISDGTSVYEQYF. As DNA, the CDR3 is TGTGCCATCAGTGACGGGACTAGCGTTTACGAGCAGTACTTC. This chain joins TRBV6-1 and TRBJ2-7, with TRBD2 identical over 10 bases. This CDR3 comprises 14 residues. Germline V gene data show CDR1 as MNHNS and CDR2 as SASEGT.

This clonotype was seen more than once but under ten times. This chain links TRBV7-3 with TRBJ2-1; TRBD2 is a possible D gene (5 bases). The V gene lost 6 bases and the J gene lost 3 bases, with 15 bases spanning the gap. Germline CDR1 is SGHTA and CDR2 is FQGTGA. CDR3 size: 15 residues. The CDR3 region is CASSLQLGLYNEQFF. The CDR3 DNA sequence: TGTGCCAGCAGTCTACAACTAGGACTCTACAATGAGCAGTTCTTC.

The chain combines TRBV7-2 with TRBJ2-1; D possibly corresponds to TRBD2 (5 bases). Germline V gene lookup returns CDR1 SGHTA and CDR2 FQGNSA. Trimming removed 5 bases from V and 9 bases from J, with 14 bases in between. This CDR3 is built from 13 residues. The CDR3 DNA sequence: TGTGCCAGCAGCCAAGATTTTCGGGGTGAGCAGTTCTTC. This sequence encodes CASSQDFRGEQFF.

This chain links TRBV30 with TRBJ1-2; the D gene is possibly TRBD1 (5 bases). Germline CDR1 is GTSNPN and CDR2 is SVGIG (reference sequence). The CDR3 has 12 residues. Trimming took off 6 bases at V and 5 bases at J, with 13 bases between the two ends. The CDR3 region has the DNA TGTGCCTGTTACAGGCCACCTTATGGCTACACCTTC. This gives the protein CACYRPPYGYTF. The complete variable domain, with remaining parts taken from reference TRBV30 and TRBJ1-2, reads SQTIHQWPATLVQPVGSPLSLECTVEGTSNPNLYWYRQAAGRGLQLLFYSVGIGQISSEVPQNLSASRPQDRQFILSSKKLLLSDSGFYLCACYRPPYGYTFGSGTRLTVV.

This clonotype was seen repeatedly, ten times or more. CDR3 sequence reads: CASIPTVGTEAFF. CDR3 nucleotide sequence: TGTGCCAGTATTCCCACGGTAGGCACTGAAGCTTTCTTT. This rearrangement joins TRBV19 to TRBJ1-1, with D uncertain. Germline V lookup: CDR1 LNHDA, CDR2 SQIVND (reference sequence). Trimming stripped 7 bases from V and 4 bases from J, with 13 bases between. The CDR3 spans 13 residues.

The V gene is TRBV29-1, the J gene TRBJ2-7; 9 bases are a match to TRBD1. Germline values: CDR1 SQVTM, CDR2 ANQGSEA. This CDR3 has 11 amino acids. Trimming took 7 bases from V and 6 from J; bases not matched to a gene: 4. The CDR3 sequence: CSGSTGGEQYF. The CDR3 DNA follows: TGCAGCGGGTCGACAGGGGGCGAGCAGTACTTC.

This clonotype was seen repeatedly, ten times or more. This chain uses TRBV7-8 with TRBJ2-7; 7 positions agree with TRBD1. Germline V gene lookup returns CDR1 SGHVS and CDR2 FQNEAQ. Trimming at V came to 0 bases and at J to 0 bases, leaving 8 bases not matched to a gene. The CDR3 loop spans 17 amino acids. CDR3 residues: CASSLAAGQVFSYEQYF. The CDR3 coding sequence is TGTGCCAGCAGCTTAGCAGCTGGACAGGTCTTCTCCTACGAGCAGTACTTC.

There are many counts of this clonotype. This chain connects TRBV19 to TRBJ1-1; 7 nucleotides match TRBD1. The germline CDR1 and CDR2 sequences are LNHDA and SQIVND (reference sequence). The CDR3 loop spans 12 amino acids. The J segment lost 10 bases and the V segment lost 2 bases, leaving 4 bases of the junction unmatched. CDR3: CASSILQGGAFF. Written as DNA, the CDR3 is TGTGCCAGTAGTATACTTCAGGGGGGAGCTTTCTTT.

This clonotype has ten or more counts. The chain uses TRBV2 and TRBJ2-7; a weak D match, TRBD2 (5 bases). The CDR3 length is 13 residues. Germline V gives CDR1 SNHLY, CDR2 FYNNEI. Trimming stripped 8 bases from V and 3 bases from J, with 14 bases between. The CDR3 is CASARGWGYEQYF. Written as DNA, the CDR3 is TGTGCCAGCGCCCGGGGTTGGGGCTACGAGCAGTACTTC.